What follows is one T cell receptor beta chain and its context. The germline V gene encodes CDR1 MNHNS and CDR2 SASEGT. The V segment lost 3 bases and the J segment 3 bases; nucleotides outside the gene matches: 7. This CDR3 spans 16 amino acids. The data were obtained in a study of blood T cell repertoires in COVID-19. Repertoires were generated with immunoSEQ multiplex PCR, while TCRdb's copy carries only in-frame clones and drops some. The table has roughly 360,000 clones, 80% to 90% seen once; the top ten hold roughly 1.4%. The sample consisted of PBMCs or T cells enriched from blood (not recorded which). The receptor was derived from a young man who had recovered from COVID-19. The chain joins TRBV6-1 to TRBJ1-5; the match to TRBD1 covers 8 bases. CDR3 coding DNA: TGTGCCAGCAGTGAGGGCAGGGGGCAAGTCAATCAGCCCCAGCATTTT. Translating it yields CASSEGRGQVNQPQHF.